This T cell receptor beta chain emerged from a study of blood T cells in healthy people across ages. About this clonotype itself: The antigen is not known. The junction shows a germline mismatch at one end, possibly a read error.

The donors, all healthy, were Caucasians living in Russia, aged 6 to 90. Each sample provided at least 6 micrograms of extracted total RNA. CDR3 length: 15 amino acids. The study, taken as a whole, reports: While age rose, TCR beta diversity per million T cells dropped in a roughly linear way.

The second PCR ran about 6 to 12 cycles with a sample-barcoded 5' primer and J-beta primers. TCRdb reanalysed the 5' RACE reads using MiXCR and keeps one entry per CDR3 protein. The top ten hold 28% of the sample, which has about 780,000 distinct CDR3 sequences, 55% to 65% seen once. The chain recombines TRBV12-3 or TRBV12-4 with TRBJ2-2; 7 bases fit TRBD2. The sequence came from a man aged 30 to 45 in good health. What was sequenced was blood. The CDR3 DNA is TGTGCCGGCAGCGGGGACCGTTCGAACACCGGGGAGCTGTTTTTT. This codes for CAGSGDRSNTGELFF.